The TCR beta chain described here comes from a study of blood T cells in healthy people across ages (dated by TCRdb to the mid-2010s). For the study in its entirety: In model experiments, template switching captured roughly one uniquely barcoded TCR beta cDNA molecule for every two T cells. Two additional independent replicas of 1 million unique cDNA reads from the same blood draw were analyzed for two donors (one aged 18 to 30 and one aged 80 or older). The donors were split into four age groups: young (average about 16 years), middle-aged (roughly 40), aged (62) and long-lived (roughly 86). To track age-related changes in TCR beta repertoire diversity, the study relied on deep sequencing normalized with unique cDNA molecular identifiers. Donors of different ages were randomly distributed across sequencing lanes to avoid experimental bias.

The roughly 39 donors, aged about 6 to 95 years, were systemically healthy Caucasian individuals from Russia. Each donor gave ten milliliters of peripheral blood, collected into EDTA-treated Vacutainer tubes. PBMCs were isolated by Ficoll-Paque density-gradient centrifugation, with at least 6.5 million obtained per sample. Trizol reagent was used to extract total RNA from the PBMCs, yielding at least 5.5 micrograms per sample. For every donor, an aliquot of PBMCs went through flow cytometry to measure the percentages of naive CD45RAhigh/CD27high T cells. This clonotype was recorded many times. Its specific antigen is unknown. No clone much larger than this one lies a single base away; base qualities are absent. Library prep was done by 5' RACE. These reads were obtained on an Illumina HiSeq 2500. A second 7 to 11 cycle PCR used a sample-barcoded 5' primer and a J-beta primer mix. Each TCR beta cDNA molecule received a unique molecular identifier from a template-switch 5' adaptor carrying 12 random nucleotides. At least 2.5 million CDR3-containing paired-end reads were obtained from each sample. First-strand cDNA was synthesized from all RNA with the Mint cDNA synthesis kit, primed by a TRBC-specific oligonucleotide. Following uracil-DNA glycosylase treatment, all cDNA underwent a first 18-cycle PCR with the universal primers M1SS and BC2_uni_R. In the original analysis: Each sample was normalized by randomly selecting 1 million high-quality reads, each carrying a distinct molecular identifier. Reads with shared molecular identifiers were discarded instead of being binned into consensus sequences. MiTCR, set to a Q25 quality threshold and the strictest error-elimination algorithm, was used for CDR3 identification, clonotype clustering and error correction. Lower-bound total TCR beta diversity was estimated with a nonparametric unseen species model using Euler transformation. TCRdb trimmed public reads at Q25 via fastp, called clones via MiXCR and kept in-frame beta chains. All rows with the same CDR3 protein become a single entry with the most common DNA and genes. TCRdb's processing, not the authors', yielded these V and J calls. The sample contains about 620,000 distinct CDR3 sequences, over 40% of them found a single time. The ten largest make up around an eighth of the sample.

Results and caveats for the whole study, not just this receptor: Observed TCR beta diversity per million T cells fell roughly linearly with age, and a significant reduction was already apparent by age roughly 40. Conclusive comparison of naive and antigen-experienced compartments was prevented by the profiling of bulk unsorted PBMCs. Observed TCR beta diversity correlated strongly with the percentage of naive T cells measured by flow cytometry. The CMV infection status of donors was not known, potentially confounding age-related changes in expanded clonotypes. Total diversity estimates from one million sequenced T cells were considered lower bounds and underestimates. Compared with the aged group, the long-lived group had more naive CD4+ T cells, fewer expanded clones and increased TCR diversity, a pattern suggesting age selection.

Material: blood. This receptor was taken from a woman aged 80 or over in good health.

The DNA sequence follows: TGCGCCAGCAGCCTCAGGACAGGCAGGAGCTCCTACAATGAGCAGTTCTTC. Its protein reads: CASSLRTGRSSYNEQFF. This chain joins TRBV5-1 to TRBJ2-1, with 7 bases aligning to TRBD1. The germline V gene encodes CDR1 SGHRS and CDR2 YFSETQ. The CDR3, cysteine through phenylalanine, is 17 amino acids long. Only CDR3 DNA remains: 51 bases, in frame from the first base. Germline trimming amounts to 4 bases on V and 0 bases on J, with 10 as the count of junction bases outside the gene matches.